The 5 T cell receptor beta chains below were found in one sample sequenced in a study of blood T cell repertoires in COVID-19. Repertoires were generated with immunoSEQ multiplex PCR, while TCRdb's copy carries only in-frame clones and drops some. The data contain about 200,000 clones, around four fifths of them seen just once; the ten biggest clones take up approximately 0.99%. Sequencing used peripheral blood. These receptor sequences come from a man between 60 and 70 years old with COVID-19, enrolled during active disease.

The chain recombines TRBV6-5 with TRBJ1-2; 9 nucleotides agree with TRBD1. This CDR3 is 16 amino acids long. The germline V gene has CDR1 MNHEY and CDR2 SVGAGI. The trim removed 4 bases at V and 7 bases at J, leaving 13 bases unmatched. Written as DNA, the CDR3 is TGTGCCAGCAGTTTAACCGCCGCGGGACAGGGACGTGGCTACACCTTC. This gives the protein CASSLTAAGQGRGYTF.

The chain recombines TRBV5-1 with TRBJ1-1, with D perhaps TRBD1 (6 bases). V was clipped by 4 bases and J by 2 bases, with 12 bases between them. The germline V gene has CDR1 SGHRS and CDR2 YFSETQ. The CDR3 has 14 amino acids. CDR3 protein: CASSPWTVNTEAFF. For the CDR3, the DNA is TGCGCCAGCAGCCCGTGGACAGTTAACACTGAAGCTTTCTTT.

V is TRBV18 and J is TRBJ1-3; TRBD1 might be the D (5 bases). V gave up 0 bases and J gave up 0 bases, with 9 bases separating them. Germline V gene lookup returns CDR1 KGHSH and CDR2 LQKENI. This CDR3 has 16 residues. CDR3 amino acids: CASSPPTVSSGNTIYF. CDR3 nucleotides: TGTGCCAGCTCACCACCGACAGTGAGCTCTGGAAACACCATATATTTT.

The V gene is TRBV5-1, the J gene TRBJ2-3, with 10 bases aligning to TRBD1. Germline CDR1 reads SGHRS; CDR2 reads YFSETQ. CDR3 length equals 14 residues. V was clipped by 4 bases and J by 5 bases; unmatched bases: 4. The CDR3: CASSPGQGQDTQYF. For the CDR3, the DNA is TGCGCCAGCAGCCCGGGACAGGGGCAAGATACGCAGTATTTT.

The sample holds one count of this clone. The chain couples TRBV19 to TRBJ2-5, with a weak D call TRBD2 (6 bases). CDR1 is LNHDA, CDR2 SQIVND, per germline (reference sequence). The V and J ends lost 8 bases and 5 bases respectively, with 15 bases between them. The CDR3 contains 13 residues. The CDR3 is CASGSVGGETQYF. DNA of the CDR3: TGTGCCAGTGGCTCGGTTGGAGGGGAGACCCAGTACTTC.